This T cell receptor (beta chain) was documented in a study of graft-versus-host responses after intestinal transplantation. As for this clone: The antigen remains undetermined.

The germline gives CDR1 SGHTA, CDR2 FQGNSA. CDR3 length equals 13 residues. Trimming removed 2 bases from V and 5 bases from J, with 8 bases in between. Some clones are missing from TCRdb's copy, which holds only in-frame ones; the method was immunoSEQ multiplex PCR. Of roughly 100,000 clones in the sample, roughly 89% were seen once. Regarding the study as a whole: Individuals who had graft-donor T cell macrochimerism had allografts that showed high graft-versus-host to host-versus-graft clonal ratios.

Source: unstimulated CD4+ T cells sorted from spleen or lymph node cells, taken before transplant. The chain is built from TRBV7-2 and TRBJ2-3, with a possible D match to TRBD1 (5 bases). This clonotype originated in a human donor who was the organ donor for an intestinal transplant. The CDR3 coding sequence is TGTGCCAGCAGCTTAATCCAGGGAGATACGCAGTATTTT. Translation gives CASSLIQGDTQYF.